One and the same sample provided the 14 T cell receptor beta chains below, sequenced in a study of T cell changes during pregnancy in multiple sclerosis. Method: immunoSEQ multiplex PCR; TCRdb's copy keeps in-frame clones and lacks some. The sample lists about 26,000 clones, about 88% occurring once. Sequenced material: CD8+ T cells from peripheral blood mononuclear cells, taken in the second trimester of pregnancy. The receptors here all came from a female donor with multiple sclerosis, enrolled in a pregnancy study.

J is TRBJ1-5 and V is TRBV28; weak D call: TRBD1 (5 bases). The CDR3 is 14 amino acids. V shed 1 base and J shed 3 bases, with 7 bases lying between them. Germline V gene lookup returns CDR1 MDHEN and CDR2 SYDVKM. The CDR3: CASSLSGYNQPQHF. The CDR3 bases are TGTGCCAGCAGTTTATCAGGGTACAATCAGCCCCAGCATTTT. Full variable domain (rest looked up from reference TRBV28 and TRBJ1-5): DVKVTQSSRYLVKRTGEKVFLECVQDMDHENMFWYRQDPGLGLRLIYFSYDVKMKEKGDIPEGYSVSREKKERFSLILESASTNQTSMYLCASSLSGYNQPQHFGDGTRLSIL.

The rearrangement links TRBV7-3 to TRBJ2-5, with 7 bases aligning to TRBD2. The germline V gene encodes CDR1 SGHTA and CDR2 FQGTGA. V shed 5 bases and J 0 bases; nucleotides not matched to a gene: 6. CDR3 length equals 15 residues. CDR3 in DNA: TGTGCCAGCAGCCTGGGGGGGGGAAACCAAGAGACCCAGTACTTC. It encodes CASSLGGGNQETQYF.

This sequence joins TRBV11-2 and TRBJ2-7; 10 bases are shared with TRBD1. The germline V gene encodes CDR1 SGHAT and CDR2 FQNNGV. The CDR3 is made up of 16 amino acids. V lost 1 base, J lost 7 bases, and 10 bases stayed unmatched. This CDR3 is CASSLGPGQGFREQYF. The CDR3 DNA sequence: TGTGCCAGCAGCTTAGGGCCGGGACAGGGGTTTAGGGAGCAGTACTTC.

The chain couples TRBV7-2 to TRBJ2-5, with D perhaps TRBD1 (6 bases). This CDR3 is built from 16 residues. V was shortened by 3 bases and J by 4 bases, with 18 bases between the two germline ends. The germline V gene has CDR1 SGHTA and CDR2 FQGNSA. CDR3 nucleotide sequence: TGTGCCAGCAGCTTGGCGCCAGGGGCCGCGGGAGAGACCCAGTACTTC. Encoded protein: CASSLAPGAAGETQYF.

This clone appeared a few times. This chain links TRBV4-3 with TRBJ1-1; D is ambiguous. The V end lost 0 bases, the J end lost 3 bases, and 5 bases lay between the germline ends. The CDR3 totals 13 residues. Germline-derived CDR1 and CDR2 are LGHNA and YSLEER. CDR3 region: CASSQESYTEAFF. The CDR3 DNA follows: TGCGCCAGCAGCCAAGAGAGCTACACTGAAGCTTTCTTT.

The chain combines TRBV28 with TRBJ1-1, with D possibly being TRBD1 (5 bases). The CDR3 has 13 residues. With 3 bases removed from V and 5 bases from J, the gap between germline ends came to 10 bases. Per germline, CDR1 MDHEN and CDR2 SYDVKM. Here the CDR3 reads CASSFVGGTEAFF. DNA of the CDR3: TGTGCCAGCAGTTTTGTCGGGGGAACTGAAGCTTTCTTT. Together with reference TRBV28 and TRBJ1-1, the CDR3 gives the full variable domain: DVKVTQSSRYLVKRTGEKVFLECVQDMDHENMFWYRQDPGLGLRLIYFSYDVKMKEKGDIPEGYSVSREKKERFSLILESASTNQTSMYLCASSFVGGTEAFFGQGTRLTVV.

The CDR3 DNA sequence: TGTGCCAGCAGCGGTGGCGAGCAGTACTTC. This codes for CASSGGEQYF. The chain combines TRBV2 with TRBJ2-7; no clear D gene. The germline V and J ends were trimmed by 6 bases and 6 bases, with 6 bases remaining between them. Per the germline V gene, CDR1 is SNHLY and CDR2 is FYNNEI. The CDR3 length is 10 residues.

The V call is TRBV7-9, the J call TRBJ1-1, with D possibly matching TRBD1 (6 bases). V lost 5 bases and J lost 1, with 11 bases in between. The CDR3 runs to 14 residues. Germline V CDR1 and CDR2: SEHNR, FQNEAQ (reference sequence). Here the CDR3 DNA reads TGTGCCAGCAGCCTAGAGACAGGGAACACTGAAGCTTTCTTT. Protein product: CASSLETGNTEAFF.

The genes are TRBV6-5 and TRBJ2-5; TRBD1 might be the D (6 bases). Germline-derived CDR1 and CDR2 are MNHEY and SVGAGI. Deletions cut 0 bases from V and 1 base from J, with 9 bases between. The CDR3 has 15 residues. The CDR3 nucleotides read TGTGCCAGCAGTTACTCTTGGGGGCCCCAAGAGACCCAGTACTTC. Amino acids: CASSYSWGPQETQYF.

The chain joins TRBV7-6 to TRBJ2-1; perhaps TRBD1 as D (8 bases). There are 16 residues in the CDR3. Germline V gives CDR1 SGHVS, CDR2 FNYEAQ. V gave up 5 bases and J gave up 6 bases, with 20 bases separating them. CDR3 DNA: TGTGCCAGCAGCCAGTTGAGAACAGGGGGGGGCAATGAGCAGTTCTTC. Its protein is CASSQLRTGGGNEQFF.

The chain carries TRBV27 and TRBJ1-5; D possibly corresponds to TRBD1 (5 bases). CDR3 length: 14 amino acids. Germline V CDR1 and CDR2: MNHEY, SMNVEV (reference sequence). Trimming removed 0 bases from V and 9 bases from J, with 12 bases in between. Written as DNA, the CDR3 is TGTGCCAGCAGTTTATCGGCAGGGTACTGGCCCCAGCATTTT. Its protein product is CASSLSAGYWPQHF.

V and J are TRBV10-3 and TRBJ2-5; 8 nucleotides agree with TRBD2. Trimming cost V 0 bases and J 5 bases; bases outside gene matches: 8. The CDR3 extends over 16 amino acids. The germline V gene encodes CDR1 ENHRY and CDR2 SYGVKD. The CDR3 sequence: CAISESPGSGIETQYF. The CDR3 DNA reads as TGTGCCATCAGTGAGTCCCCGGGTAGCGGGATCGAGACCCAGTACTTC.

This chain connects TRBV27 to TRBJ2-3; 9 positions match TRBD2. The CDR3 totals 17 residues. The ends lost 5 bases at V and 3 bases at J; junction bases unmatched: 12. Germline values: CDR1 MNHEY, CDR2 SMNVEV (reference sequence). The CDR3 protein is CASSKSGGGRVTDTQYF. DNA of the CDR3: TGTGCCAGCAGTAAATCCGGGGGCGGGAGGGTGACAGATACGCAGTATTTT.

J is TRBJ2-7 and V is TRBV11-2, with D tentatively TRBD1 (6 bases). Trimming cost V 5 bases and J 8 bases, with 19 bases left between them. The CDR3 is made up of 14 amino acids. Per germline, CDR1 SGHAT and CDR2 FQNNGV. In DNA form, the CDR3 reads TGTGCCAGCAGCCCCCCAGTACAGGGAGACCAGCAGTACTTC. Protein: CASSPPVQGDQQYF.